The 11 T cell receptor beta chains given below trace back to one sample, sequenced in a study of T cell responses to AZD1222 COVID-19 vaccine. Assay: immunoSEQ multiplex PCR; the TCRdb copy retains only in-frame clones and omits some. The sample yields tens of thousands of clones, approximately 91% seen once. Sequencing used peripheral blood, obtained 28 days after the second AZD1222 dose. All receptors derive from an adult who received the AZD1222 COVID-19 vaccine.

V usage is TRBV30 and J usage is TRBJ1-2; 8 bases map to TRBD1. Per the germline V gene, CDR1 is GTSNPN and CDR2 is SVGIG (reference sequence). Trimming took 2 bases from V and 10 from J; bases not matched to a gene: 12. The CDR3 sequence is 14 residues long. CDR3 protein: CAWSHGWTGKDYTF. DNA of the CDR3: TGTGCCTGGAGTCACGGATGGACAGGGAAGGACTACACCTTC.

The V call is TRBV5-1, the J call TRBJ2-2; possible D gene TRBD2, 5 bases. This CDR3 is built from 15 residues. V lost 0 bases, J lost 7 bases, and 13 bases lay in between. Germline V gives CDR1 SGHRS, CDR2 YFSETQ. This chain's CDR3 is CASSLGGSVYGELFF. Here the CDR3 DNA reads TGCGCCAGCAGCTTGGGGGGTAGCGTTTACGGGGAGCTGTTTTTT.

J is TRBJ2-5 and V is TRBV5-1, with 7 nucleotides matching TRBD2. Germline V gene data show CDR1 as SGHRS and CDR2 as YFSETQ. V trimming: 0 bases; J trimming: 5 bases; junction bases outside the gene matches: 10. The CDR3 is 16 amino acids. DNA of the CDR3: TGCGCCAGCAGCTTGGGCGCTGGCGGGGGATTTGAGACCCAGTACTTC. Translated: CASSLGAGGGFETQYF. The whole variable domain, filled in from reference TRBV5-1 and TRBJ2-5, reads KAGVTQTPRYLIKTRGQQVTLSCSPISGHRSVSWYQQTPGQGLQFLFEYFSETQRNKGNFPGRFSGRQFSNSRSEMNVSTLELGDSALYLCASSLGAGGGFETQYFGPGTRLLVL.

CDR3 in DNA: TGTGCCATCACTCGTAACCGGGACCACACTGAAGCTTTCTTT. As protein: CAITRNRDHTEAFF. The V call is TRBV10-3, the J call TRBJ1-1; a possible D gene is TRBD1 (5 bases). Trimming removed 7 bases from V and 3 bases from J, with 15 bases in between. The CDR3 contains 14 residues. CDR1 is ENHRY, CDR2 SYGVKD, per germline.

The genes are TRBV9 and TRBJ1-4; TRBD1 aligns across 7 bases. This CDR3 is built from 18 residues. The junction had 13 bases not matched to a gene; V was cut back by 0 bases and J by 5 bases. Germline loops: CDR1 SGDLS, CDR2 YYNGEE. The CDR3 nucleotides are TGTGCCAGCAGCGTAGCTACAGGGGAGGCGGGCGAAAATGAAAAACTGTTTTTT. Translation gives CASSVATGEAGENEKLFF.

The chain combines TRBV7-9 with TRBJ2-5; D is unclear. This CDR3 region has 13 residues. V was cut by 5 bases and J by 1 base, with 8 bases left in between. CDR1 is SEHNR, CDR2 FQNEAQ, per germline (reference sequence). The CDR3 nucleotides are TGTGCCAGCAGCAGAGAATCCCAAGAGACCCAGTACTTC. This encodes CASSRESQETQYF.

The chain joins TRBV27 to TRBJ1-1; 10 positions match TRBD1. The V gene's germline CDR1 is MNHEY and CDR2 SMNVEV (reference sequence). V lost 4 bases, J lost 4 bases, and 9 bases stayed unmatched. The CDR3 is made up of 16 amino acids. The CDR3 region has the DNA TGTGCCAGCAGTTACAGACAGGGGGCGCTTGGCACTGAAGCTTTCTTT. Translating gives CASSYRQGALGTEAFF.

This CDR3 is CASSFGGVGELFF. CDR3 nucleotide sequence: TGTGCCAGCAGCTTCGGGGGAGTCGGGGAGCTGTTTTTT. This chain joins TRBV11-2 and TRBJ2-2; the D gene is possibly TRBD2 (6 bases). This CDR3 has 13 amino acids. Per the germline V gene, CDR1 is SGHAT and CDR2 is FQNNGV. V dropped 3 bases and J dropped 7 bases, with 9 bases sitting between them.

This clone was recorded only once. This chain joins TRBV18 and TRBJ1-1; D may be TRBD1 (5 bases). The V gene lost 3 bases and the J gene lost 1 base, with 12 bases spanning the gap. From germline, CDR1 is KGHSH and CDR2 LQKENI. CDR3 length equals 15 residues. CDR3 coding DNA: TGTGCCAGCTCACCTCTGGGAGGGGAGAACACTGAAGCTTTCTTT. It codes for CASSPLGGENTEAFF.

CDR3 region: CASSNYGYTF. The CDR3 bases are TGTGCCAGCAGTAACTATGGCTACACCTTC. The V gene is TRBV9, the J gene TRBJ1-2, with D uncertain. The V and J ends lost 5 bases and 1 base respectively, with 0 bases between them. The CDR3 loop spans 10 amino acids. Germline V gene lookup returns CDR1 SGDLS and CDR2 YYNGEE.

CDR3 sequence: CASSAGVGGYTF. The CDR3 DNA sequence: TGTGCCAGCAGCGCAGGGGTGGGTGGCTACACCTTC. The chain recombines TRBV7-9 with TRBJ1-2; D perhaps matches TRBD1 (6 bases). The CDR3 totals 12 residues. V gave up 5 bases and J gave up 7 bases, with 11 bases separating them. The germline V gene has CDR1 SEHNR and CDR2 FQNEAQ (reference sequence). The full variable domain, rest sourced from reference TRBV7-9 and TRBJ1-2, is DTGVSQNPRHKITKRGQNVTFRCDPISEHNRLYWYRQTLGQGPEFLTYFQNEAQLEKSRLLSDRFSAERPKGSFSTLEIQRTEQGDSAMYLCASSAGVGGYTFGSGTRLTVV.